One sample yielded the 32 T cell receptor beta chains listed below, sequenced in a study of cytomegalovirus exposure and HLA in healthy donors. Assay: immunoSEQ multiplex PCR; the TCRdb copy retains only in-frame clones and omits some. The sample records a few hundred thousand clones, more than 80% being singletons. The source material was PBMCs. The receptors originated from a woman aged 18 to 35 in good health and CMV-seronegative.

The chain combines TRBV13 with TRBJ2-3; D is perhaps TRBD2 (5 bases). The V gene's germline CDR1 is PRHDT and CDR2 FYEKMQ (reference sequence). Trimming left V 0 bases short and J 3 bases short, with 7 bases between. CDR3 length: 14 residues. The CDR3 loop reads CASSLGPGTDTQYF. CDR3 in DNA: TGTGCCAGCAGCTTAGGTCCGGGGACAGATACGCAGTATTTT.

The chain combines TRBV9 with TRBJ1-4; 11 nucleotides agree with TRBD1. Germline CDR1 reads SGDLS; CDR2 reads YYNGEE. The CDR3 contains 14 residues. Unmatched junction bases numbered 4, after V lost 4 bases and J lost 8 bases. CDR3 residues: CASSKGQGGEKLFF. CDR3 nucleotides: TGTGCCAGCAGCAAGGGACAGGGGGGAGAAAAACTGTTTTTT.

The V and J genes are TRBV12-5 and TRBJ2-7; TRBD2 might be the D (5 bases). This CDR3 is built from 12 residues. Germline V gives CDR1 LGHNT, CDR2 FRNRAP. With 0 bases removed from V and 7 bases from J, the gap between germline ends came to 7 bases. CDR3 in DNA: TGTGCTAGTGGTTTGGTACGGGATGAGCAGTACTTC. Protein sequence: CASGLVRDEQYF. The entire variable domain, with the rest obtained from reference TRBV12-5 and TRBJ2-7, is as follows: DARVTQTPRHKVTEMGQEVTMRCQPILGHNTVFWYRQTMMQGLELLAYFRNRAPLDDSGMPKDRFSAEMPDATLATLKIQPSEPRDSAVYFCASGLVRDEQYFGPGTRLTVT.

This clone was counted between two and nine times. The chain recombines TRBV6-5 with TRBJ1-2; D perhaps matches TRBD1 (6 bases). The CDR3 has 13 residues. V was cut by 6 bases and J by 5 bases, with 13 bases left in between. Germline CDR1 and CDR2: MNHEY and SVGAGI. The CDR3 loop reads CASSPQGRYGYTF. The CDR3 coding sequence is TGTGCCAGCAGCCCACAGGGAAGGTATGGCTACACCTTC.

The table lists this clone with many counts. CDR3 in amino acids: CATSKVRADTEAFF. The CDR3 DNA is TGTGCCACCAGCAAGGTGAGGGCGGACACTGAAGCTTTCTTT. The chain couples TRBV15 to TRBJ1-1; D is undetermined. Per the germline V gene, CDR1 is LNHNV and CDR2 is YYDKDF (reference sequence). The CDR3 length is 14 residues. The ends were cut back, 4 bases at V and 3 bases at J, with 12 bases in the middle.

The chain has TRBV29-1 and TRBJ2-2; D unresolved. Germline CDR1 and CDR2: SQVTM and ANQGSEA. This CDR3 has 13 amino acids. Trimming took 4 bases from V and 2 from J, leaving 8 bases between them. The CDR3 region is CSVVTHNTGELFF. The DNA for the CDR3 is TGCAGCGTTGTGACACATAACACCGGGGAGCTGTTTTTT.

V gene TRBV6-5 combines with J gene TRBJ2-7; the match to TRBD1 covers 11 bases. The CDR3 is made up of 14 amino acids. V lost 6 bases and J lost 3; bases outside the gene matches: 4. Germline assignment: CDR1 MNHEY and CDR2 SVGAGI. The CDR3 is CASRPGTGGYEQYF. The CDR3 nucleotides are TGTGCCAGCAGGCCCGGGACAGGGGGCTACGAGCAGTACTTC.

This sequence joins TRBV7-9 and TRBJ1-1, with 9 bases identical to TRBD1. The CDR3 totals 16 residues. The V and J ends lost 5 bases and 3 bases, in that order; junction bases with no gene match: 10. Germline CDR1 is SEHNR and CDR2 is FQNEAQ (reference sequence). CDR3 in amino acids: CASSPSLGQGHTEAFF. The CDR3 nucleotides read TGTGCCAGCAGCCCTAGTCTTGGACAGGGGCACACTGAAGCTTTCTTT. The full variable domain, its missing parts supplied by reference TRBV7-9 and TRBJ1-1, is DTGVSQNPRHKITKRGQNVTFRCDPISEHNRLYWYRQTLGQGPEFLTYFQNEAQLEKSRLLSDRFSAERPKGSFSTLEIQRTEQGDSAMYLCASSPSLGQGHTEAFFGQGTRLTVV.

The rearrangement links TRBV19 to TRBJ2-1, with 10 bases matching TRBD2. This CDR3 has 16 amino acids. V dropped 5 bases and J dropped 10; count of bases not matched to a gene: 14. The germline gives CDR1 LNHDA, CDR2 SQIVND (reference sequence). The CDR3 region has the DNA TGTGCCAGTAGTGCGGGTGGGCTAGCGGGAGAGGGCGAGCAGTTCTTC. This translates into CASSAGGLAGEGEQFF. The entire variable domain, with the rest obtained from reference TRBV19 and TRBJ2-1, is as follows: DGGITQSPKYLFRKEGQNVTLSCEQNLNHDAMYWYRQDPGQGLRLIYYSQIVNDFQKGDIAEGYSVSREKKESFPLTVTSAQKNPTAFYLCASSAGGLAGEGEQFFGPGTRLTVL.

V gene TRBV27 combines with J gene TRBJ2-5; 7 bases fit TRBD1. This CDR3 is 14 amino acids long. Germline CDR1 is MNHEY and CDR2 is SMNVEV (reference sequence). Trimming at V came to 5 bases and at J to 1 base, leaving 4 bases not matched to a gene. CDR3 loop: CASSDGTVQETQYF. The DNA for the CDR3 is TGTGCCAGCAGTGATGGGACAGTCCAAGAGACCCAGTACTTC.

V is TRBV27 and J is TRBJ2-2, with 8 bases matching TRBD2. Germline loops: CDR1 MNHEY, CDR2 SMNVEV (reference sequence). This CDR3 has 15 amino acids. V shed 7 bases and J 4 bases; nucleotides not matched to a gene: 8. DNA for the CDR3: TGTGCCAGCACCTCCCCGGGGGGGGGCACCGGGGAGCTGTTTTTT. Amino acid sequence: CASTSPGGGTGELFF.

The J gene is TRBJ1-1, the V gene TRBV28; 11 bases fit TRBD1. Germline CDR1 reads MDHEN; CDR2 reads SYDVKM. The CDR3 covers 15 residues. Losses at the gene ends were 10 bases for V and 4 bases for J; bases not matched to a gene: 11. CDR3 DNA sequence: TGTGCCACCGGGACAGGGGGATTTTCGGGCACTGAAGCTTTCTTT. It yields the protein CATGTGGFSGTEAFF.

The CDR3: CASSSDRDSYEQYF. The CDR3 DNA is TGTGCCAGCAGTTCCGACAGGGATTCCTACGAGCAGTACTTC. The V gene is TRBV6-5, the J gene TRBJ2-7, with TRBD1 matching 7 bases. The CDR3 contains 14 residues. V lost 4 bases, J lost 1 base, and 4 bases stayed unmatched. CDR1 is MNHEY, CDR2 SVGAGI, per germline.

The CDR3 sequence is CASSDRQGQETQYF. CDR3 nucleotides: TGTGCCAGTAGTGACCGACAGGGACAAGAGACCCAGTACTTC. V usage is TRBV19 and J usage is TRBJ2-5, with 7 positions matching TRBD1. V lost 5 bases, J lost 2 bases, and 5 bases stayed unmatched. The CDR3 runs to 14 residues. Germline assignment: CDR1 LNHDA and CDR2 SQIVND (reference sequence). The variable domain in full, completed from reference TRBV19 and TRBJ2-5, reads DGGITQSPKYLFRKEGQNVTLSCEQNLNHDAMYWYRQDPGQGLRLIYYSQIVNDFQKGDIAEGYSVSREKKESFPLTVTSAQKNPTAFYLCASSDRQGQETQYFGPGTRLLVL.

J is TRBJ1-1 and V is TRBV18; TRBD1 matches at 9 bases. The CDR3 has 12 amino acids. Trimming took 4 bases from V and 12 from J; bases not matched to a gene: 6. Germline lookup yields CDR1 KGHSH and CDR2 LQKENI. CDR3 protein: CASSLDRGVTFF. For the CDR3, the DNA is TGTGCCAGCTCACTCGACAGGGGGGTGACTTTCTTT.

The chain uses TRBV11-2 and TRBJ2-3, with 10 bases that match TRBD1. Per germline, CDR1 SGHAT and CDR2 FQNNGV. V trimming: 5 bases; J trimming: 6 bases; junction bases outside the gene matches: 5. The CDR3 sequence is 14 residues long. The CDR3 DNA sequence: TGTGCCAGCAGCCGGACAGGGGGTGGTGATACGCAGTATTTT. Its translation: CASSRTGGGDTQYF.

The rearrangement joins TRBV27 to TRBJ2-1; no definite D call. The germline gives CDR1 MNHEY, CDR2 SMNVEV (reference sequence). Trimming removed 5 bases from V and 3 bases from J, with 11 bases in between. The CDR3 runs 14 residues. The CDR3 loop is CASSHSQDYNEQFF. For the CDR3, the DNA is TGTGCCAGCAGTCACTCTCAGGACTACAATGAGCAGTTCTTC.

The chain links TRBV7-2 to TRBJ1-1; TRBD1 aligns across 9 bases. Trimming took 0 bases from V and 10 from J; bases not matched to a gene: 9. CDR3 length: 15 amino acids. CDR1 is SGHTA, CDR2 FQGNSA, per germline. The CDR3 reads CASSLASDRGSRAFF. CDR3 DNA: TGTGCCAGCAGCTTAGCATCGGACAGGGGTTCTCGAGCTTTCTTT.

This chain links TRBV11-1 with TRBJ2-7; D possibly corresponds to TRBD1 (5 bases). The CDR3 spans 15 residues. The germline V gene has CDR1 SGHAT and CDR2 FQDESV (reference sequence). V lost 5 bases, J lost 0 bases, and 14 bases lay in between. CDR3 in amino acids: CASSTRTPSSYEQYF. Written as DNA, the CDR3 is TGTGCCAGCAGCACCCGGACACCCAGCTCCTACGAGCAGTACTTC.

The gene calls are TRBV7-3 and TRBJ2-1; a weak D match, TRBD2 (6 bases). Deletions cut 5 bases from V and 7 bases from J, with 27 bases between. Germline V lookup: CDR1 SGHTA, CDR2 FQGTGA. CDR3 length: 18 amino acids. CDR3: CASSPLLGGKFRMNEQFF. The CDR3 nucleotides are TGTGCCAGCAGCCCTCTTCTTGGGGGGAAGTTCCGGATGAATGAGCAGTTCTTC.

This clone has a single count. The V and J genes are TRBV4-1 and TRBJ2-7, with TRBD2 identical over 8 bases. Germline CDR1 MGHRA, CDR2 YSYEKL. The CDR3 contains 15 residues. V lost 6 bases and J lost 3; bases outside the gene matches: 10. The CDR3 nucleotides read TGCGCCAGCAGTTTGCAGGGACTAGGGGACTACGAGCAGTACTTC. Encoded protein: CASSLQGLGDYEQYF.

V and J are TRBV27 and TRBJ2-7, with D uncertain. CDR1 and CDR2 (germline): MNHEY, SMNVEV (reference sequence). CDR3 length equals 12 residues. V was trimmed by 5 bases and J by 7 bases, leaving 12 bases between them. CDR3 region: CASSPTGGEQYF. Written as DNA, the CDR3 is TGTGCCAGCAGTCCAACCGGTGGTGAGCAGTACTTC.

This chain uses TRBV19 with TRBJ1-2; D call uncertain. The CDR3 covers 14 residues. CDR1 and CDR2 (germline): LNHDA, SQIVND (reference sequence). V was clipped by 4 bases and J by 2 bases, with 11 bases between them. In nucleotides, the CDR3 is TGTGCCAGTAGTACACAGCTTTTAAACTATGGCTACACCTTC. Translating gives CASSTQLLNYGYTF.

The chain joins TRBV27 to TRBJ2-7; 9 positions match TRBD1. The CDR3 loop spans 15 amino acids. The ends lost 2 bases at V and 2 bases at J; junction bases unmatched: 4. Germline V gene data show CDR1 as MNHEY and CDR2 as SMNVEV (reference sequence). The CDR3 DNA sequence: TGTGCCAGCAGTTTACTCGGGACAGGGACCTACGAGCAGTACTTC. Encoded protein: CASSLLGTGTYEQYF.

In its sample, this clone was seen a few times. CDR3: CASSSRVPYEQYF. The CDR3 DNA follows: TGTGCCAGCAGCTCCAGGGTCCCCTACGAGCAGTACTTC. This chain links TRBV7-2 with TRBJ2-7, with a weak D call TRBD1 (5 bases). Trimming shortened V by 4 bases and J by 2 bases, and 9 bases separated the two germline ends. This CDR3 is built from 13 residues. Per germline, CDR1 SGHTA and CDR2 FQGNSA.

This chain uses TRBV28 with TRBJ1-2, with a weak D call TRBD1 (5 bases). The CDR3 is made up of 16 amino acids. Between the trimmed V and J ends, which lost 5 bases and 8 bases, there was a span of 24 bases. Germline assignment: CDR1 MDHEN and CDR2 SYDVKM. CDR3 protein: CASSPQGLNTGAGYTF. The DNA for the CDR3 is TGTGCCAGCAGTCCCCAGGGACTTAATACCGGGGCGGGCTACACCTTC.

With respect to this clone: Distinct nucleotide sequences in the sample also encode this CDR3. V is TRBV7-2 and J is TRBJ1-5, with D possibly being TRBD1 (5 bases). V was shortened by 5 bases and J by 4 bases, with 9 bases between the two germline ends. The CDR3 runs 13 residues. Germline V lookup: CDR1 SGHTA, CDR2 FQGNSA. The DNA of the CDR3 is TGTGCCAGCAGCAGCGGGGGGAATCAGCCCCAGCATTTT. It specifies CASSSGGNQPQHF. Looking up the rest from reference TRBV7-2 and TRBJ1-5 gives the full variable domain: GAGVSQSPSNKVTEKGKDVELRCDPISGHTALYWYRQSLGQGLEFLIYFQGNSAPDKSGLPSDRFSAERTGGSVSTLTIQRTQQEDSAVYLCASSSGGNQPQHFGDGTRLSIL.

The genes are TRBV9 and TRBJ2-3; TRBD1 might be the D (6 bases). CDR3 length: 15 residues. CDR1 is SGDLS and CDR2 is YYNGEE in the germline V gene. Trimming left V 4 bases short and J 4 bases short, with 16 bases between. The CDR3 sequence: CASSLKLEGADTQYF. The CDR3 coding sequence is TGTGCCAGCAGCTTAAAACTAGAGGGGGCAGATACGCAGTATTTT.

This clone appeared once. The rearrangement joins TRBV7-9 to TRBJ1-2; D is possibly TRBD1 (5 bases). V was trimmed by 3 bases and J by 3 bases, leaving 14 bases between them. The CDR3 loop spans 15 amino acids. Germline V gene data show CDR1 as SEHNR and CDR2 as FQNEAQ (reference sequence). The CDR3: CASSLWPTGDYGYTF. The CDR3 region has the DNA TGTGCCAGCAGCTTGTGGCCGACGGGGGACTATGGCTACACCTTC.

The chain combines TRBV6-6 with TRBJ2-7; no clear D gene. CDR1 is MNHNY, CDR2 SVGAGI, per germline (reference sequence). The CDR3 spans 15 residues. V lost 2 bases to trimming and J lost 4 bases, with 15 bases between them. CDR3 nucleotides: TGTGCCAGCAGTTACGTTCTGAAGCCAGGATACGAGCAGTACTTC. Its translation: CASSYVLKPGYEQYF.

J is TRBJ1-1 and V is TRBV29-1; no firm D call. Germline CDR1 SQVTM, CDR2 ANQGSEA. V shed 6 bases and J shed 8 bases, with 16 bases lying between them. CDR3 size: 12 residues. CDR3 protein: CSVEVSSPEAFF. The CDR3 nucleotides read TGCAGCGTCGAGGTGTCCTCCCCCGAAGCTTTCTTT.

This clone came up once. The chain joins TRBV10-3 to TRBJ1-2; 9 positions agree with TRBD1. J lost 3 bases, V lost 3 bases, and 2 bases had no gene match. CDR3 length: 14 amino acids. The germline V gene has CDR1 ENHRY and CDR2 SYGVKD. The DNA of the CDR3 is TGTGCCATCAGTGAACAGGGGGCAGACTATGGCTACACCTTC. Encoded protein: CAISEQGADYGYTF.